This T cell receptor beta chain derives from a study of neurological immune-mediated disorders. This clonotype was observed at least ten times. TCRdb fed the 5' RACE reads into MiXCR, producing one record per CDR3 protein. The profile shows roughly 60,000 distinct CDR3 sequences, 3.5% to 4.5% of them singletons. Material: PBMCs. The sequence came from a woman between 50 and 59 years old with multiple sclerosis.

CDR3 residues: CASSISGIKDTQYF. The DNA for the CDR3 is TGTGCCAGCAGCATAAGCGGGATAAAAGATACGCAGTATTTT. The chain uses TRBV6-6 and TRBJ2-3, with 7 bases aligning to TRBD2. V lost 6 bases to trimming and J lost 5 bases; unmatched junction nucleotides: 8. Germline CDR1 reads MNHNY; CDR2 reads SVGAGI (reference sequence). The CDR3 contains 14 residues.